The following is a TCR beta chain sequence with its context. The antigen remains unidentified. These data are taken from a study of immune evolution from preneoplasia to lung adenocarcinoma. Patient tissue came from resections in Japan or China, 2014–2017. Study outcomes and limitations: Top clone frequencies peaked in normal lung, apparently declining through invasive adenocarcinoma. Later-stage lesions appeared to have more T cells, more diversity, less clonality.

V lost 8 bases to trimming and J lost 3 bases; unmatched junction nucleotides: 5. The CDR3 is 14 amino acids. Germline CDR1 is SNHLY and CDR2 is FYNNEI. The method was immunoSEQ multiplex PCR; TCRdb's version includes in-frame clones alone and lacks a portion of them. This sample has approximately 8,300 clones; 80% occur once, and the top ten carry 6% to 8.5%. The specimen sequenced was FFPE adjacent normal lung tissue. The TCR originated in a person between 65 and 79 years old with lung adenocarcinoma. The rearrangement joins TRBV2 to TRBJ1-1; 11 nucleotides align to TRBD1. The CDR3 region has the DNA TGTGCCAGCGTAAGGACAGGGGGCGACACTGAAGCTTTCTTT. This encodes CASVRTGGDTEAFF.